This T cell receptor (beta chain) is from a study of T cells after yellow fever vaccination. Study background: Fractions of limited cellularity were prepared by means of SMART-Seq v4 Ultra Low Input.

Study-wide findings and caveats: Abundant contaminating clonotypes from the bulk population could appear in FACS-sorted repertoires. After the booster, over 95% of CD4 and roughly nine tenths of CD8 primary-response clones were re-detected.

Unmatched junction bases numbered 7, after V lost 4 bases and J lost 6 bases. Germline CDR1 SGHRS, CDR2 YFSETQ. The CDR3 contains 16 residues. The authors made TCR cDNA by 5'RACE template switching, adding a universal primer site and UMIs. TCRdb independently ran MiXCR on the 5' RACE reads; one entry per CDR3 protein. The top ten clones hold roughly 18% of a sample with around 350,000 distinct CDR3 sequences, around 10% of them seen once. This clonotype has a handful of counts. Its antigen is still unknown. The sequences come from PBMCs, collected on the day of the first yellow fever vaccination. V usage is TRBV5-1 and J usage is TRBJ2-2, with 12 bases matching TRBD1. This clonotype was sampled from a man aged 18 to 30 who received the YFV17D yellow fever vaccine. The CDR3 DNA follows: TGCGCCAGCAGCCCGGGACAGGGGGCGTTCCCCGGGGAGCTGTTTTTT. Protein product: CASSPGQGAFPGELFF.